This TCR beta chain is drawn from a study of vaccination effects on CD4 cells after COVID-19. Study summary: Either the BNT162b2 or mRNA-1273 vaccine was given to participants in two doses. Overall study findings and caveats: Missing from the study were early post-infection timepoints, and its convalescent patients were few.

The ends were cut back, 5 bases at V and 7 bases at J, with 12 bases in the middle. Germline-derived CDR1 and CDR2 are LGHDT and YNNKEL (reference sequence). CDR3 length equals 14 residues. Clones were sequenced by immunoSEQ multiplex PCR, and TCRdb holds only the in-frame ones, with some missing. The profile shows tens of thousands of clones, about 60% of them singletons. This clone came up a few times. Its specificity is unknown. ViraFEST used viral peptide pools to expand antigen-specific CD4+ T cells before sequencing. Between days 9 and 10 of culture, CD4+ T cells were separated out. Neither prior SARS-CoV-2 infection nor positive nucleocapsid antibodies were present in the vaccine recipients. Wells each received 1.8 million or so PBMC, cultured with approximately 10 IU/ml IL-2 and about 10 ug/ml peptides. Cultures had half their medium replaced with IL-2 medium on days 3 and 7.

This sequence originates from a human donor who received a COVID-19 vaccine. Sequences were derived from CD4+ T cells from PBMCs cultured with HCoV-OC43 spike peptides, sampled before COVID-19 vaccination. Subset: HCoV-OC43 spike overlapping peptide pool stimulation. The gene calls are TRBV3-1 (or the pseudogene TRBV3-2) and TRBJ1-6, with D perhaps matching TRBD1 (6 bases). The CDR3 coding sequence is TGTGCCAGCAGCTCCGGGACAAGCAATTCACCCCTCCACTTT. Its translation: CASSSGTSNSPLHF.